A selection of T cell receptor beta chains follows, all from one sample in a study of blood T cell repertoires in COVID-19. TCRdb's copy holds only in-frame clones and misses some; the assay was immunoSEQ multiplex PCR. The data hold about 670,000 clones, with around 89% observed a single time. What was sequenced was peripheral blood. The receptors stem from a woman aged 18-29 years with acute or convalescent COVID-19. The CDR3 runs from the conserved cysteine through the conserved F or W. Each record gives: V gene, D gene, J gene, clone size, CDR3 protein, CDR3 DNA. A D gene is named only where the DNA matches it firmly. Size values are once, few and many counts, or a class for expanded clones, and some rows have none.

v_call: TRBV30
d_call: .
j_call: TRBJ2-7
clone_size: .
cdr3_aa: CAWREQGVNEQYF
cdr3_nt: TGTGCCTGGAGAGAACAGGGTGTCAACGAGCAGTACTTC

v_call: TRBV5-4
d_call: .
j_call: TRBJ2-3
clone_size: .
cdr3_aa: CASSLLGYGSDTQYF
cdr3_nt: TGTGCCAGCAGCTTGTTGGGCTATGGATCAGATACGCAGTATTTT

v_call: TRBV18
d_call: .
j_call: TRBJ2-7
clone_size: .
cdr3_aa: CASSNRVPPWQYF
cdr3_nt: TGTGCCAGCTCGAACCGGGTCCCGCCGTGGCAGTACTTC

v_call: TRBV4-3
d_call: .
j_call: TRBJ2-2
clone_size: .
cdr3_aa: CASSQAYALAGTGELFF
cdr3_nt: TGCGCCAGCAGCCAAGCCTATGCACTAGCAGGTACCGGGGAGCTGTTTTTT

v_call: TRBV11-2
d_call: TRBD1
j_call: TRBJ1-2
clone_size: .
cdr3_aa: CASSSIRDRMDGYTF
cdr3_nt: TGTGCCAGCAGCTCCATCCGGGACAGGATGGATGGCTACACCTTC

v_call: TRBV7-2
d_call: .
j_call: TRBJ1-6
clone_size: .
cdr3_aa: CASSLFRGFGDSPLHF
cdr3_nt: TGTGCCAGCAGCTTATTCCGAGGGTTTGGTGATTCACCCCTCCACTTT

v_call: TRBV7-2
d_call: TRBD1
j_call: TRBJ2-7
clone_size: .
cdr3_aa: CASSFQGGSQYF
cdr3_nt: TGTGCCAGCAGCTTTCAAGGGGGCTCGCAGTACTTC

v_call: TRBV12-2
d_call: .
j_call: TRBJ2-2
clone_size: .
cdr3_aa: CASRSLDRYTGELFF
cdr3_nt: TGTGCAAGTCGCTCTTTGGACAGGTACACCGGGGAGCTGTTTTTT

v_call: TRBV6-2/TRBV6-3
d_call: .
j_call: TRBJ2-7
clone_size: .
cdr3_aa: CASSLAGRSPSYEQYF
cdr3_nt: TGTGCCAGCAGTCTGGCGGGTCGGTCTCCCTCCTACGAGCAGTACTTC

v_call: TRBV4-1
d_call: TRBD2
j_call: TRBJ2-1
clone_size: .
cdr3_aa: CASSLLAGRNNEQFF
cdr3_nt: TGCGCCAGCAGCCTACTAGCGGGGCGCAACAATGAGCAGTTCTTC

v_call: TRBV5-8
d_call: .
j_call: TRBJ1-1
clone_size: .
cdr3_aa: CASSRTGIREDTEAFF
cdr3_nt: TGTGCCAGCAGTCGAACAGGGATTCGAGAGGACACTGAAGCTTTCTTT

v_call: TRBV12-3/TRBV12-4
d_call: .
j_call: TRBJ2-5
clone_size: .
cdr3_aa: CASSFIEETQYF
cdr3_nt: TGTGCCAGCAGTTTTATTGAAGAGACCCAGTACTTC

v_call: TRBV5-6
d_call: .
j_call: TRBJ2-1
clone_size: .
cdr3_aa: CASSLVSWDKHNEQFF
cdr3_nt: TGTGCCAGCAGCTTGGTATCCTGGGACAAGCACAATGAGCAGTTCTTC

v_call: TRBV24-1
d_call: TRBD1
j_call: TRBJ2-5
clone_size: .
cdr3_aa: CATGTGLTETQYF
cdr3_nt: TGTGCCACCGGGACAGGTCTGACAGAGACCCAGTACTTC

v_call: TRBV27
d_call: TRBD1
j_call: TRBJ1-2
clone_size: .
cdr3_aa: CASSPRDRGRYGYTF
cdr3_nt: TGTGCCAGCAGCCCCCGGGACAGGGGGCGCTATGGCTACACCTTC

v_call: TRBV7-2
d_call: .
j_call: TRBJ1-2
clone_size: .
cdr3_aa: CASSPPARGGNYGYTF
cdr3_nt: TGTGCCAGCAGCCCCCCCGCGAGGGGGGGTAACTATGGCTACACCTTC

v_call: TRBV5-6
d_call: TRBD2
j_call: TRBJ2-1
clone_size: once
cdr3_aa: CASSPIIGTSGSYNEQFF
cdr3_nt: TGTGCCAGCAGCCCTATAATAGGGACTAGCGGCTCCTACAATGAGCAGTTCTTC

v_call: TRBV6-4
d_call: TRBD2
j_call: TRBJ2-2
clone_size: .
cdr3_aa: CASSEIAGAISNTGELFF
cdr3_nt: TGTGCCAGCAGTGAGATAGCGGGGGCCATTTCGAACACCGGGGAGCTGTTTTTT

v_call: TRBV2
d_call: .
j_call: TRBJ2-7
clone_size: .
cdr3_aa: CASSAREIEYF
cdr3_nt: TGTGCCAGCAGTGCTCGGGAGATAGAGTACTTC

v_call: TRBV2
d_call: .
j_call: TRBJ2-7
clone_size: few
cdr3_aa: CAAGYEQYF
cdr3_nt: TGTGCCGCGGGTTACGAGCAGTACTTC